This passage covers 30 T cell receptor beta chains from one sample sequenced in a study of cytomegalovirus exposure and HLA in healthy donors. Data came from immunoSEQ multiplex PCR; TCRdb stores just in-frame clones and leaves some out. The table lists over 85,000 clones, approximately 94% of them singletons. What was sequenced was PBMCs. These receptors were taken from a woman aged 18-29 years in good health and CMV-seronegative.

This chain links TRBV6-6 with TRBJ2-7; TRBD2 matches at 7 bases. The V gene's germline CDR1 is MNHNY and CDR2 SVGAGI (reference sequence). V was pared by 4 bases and J by 9 bases, with 6 bases of the junction left unmatched. This CDR3 is built from 12 residues. This chain's CDR3 is CASSSRLAGQYF. The DNA for the CDR3 is TGTGCCAGCAGTTCCCGACTAGCTGGGCAGTACTTC.

This chain links TRBV7-2 with TRBJ2-7, with 7 bases identical to TRBD2. This CDR3 comprises 15 residues. Germline V lookup: CDR1 SGHTA, CDR2 FQGNSA. J lost 3 bases, V lost 0 bases, and 5 bases had no gene match. The CDR3 is CASSLASGGFYEQYF. The CDR3 bases are TGTGCCAGCAGCTTAGCATCGGGGGGTTTCTACGAGCAGTACTTC. The full variable domain, completed using reference TRBV7-2 and TRBJ2-7, is GAGVSQSPSNKVTEKGKDVELRCDPISGHTALYWYRQSLGQGLEFLIYFQGNSAPDKSGLPSDRFSAERTGGSVSTLTIQRTQQEDSAVYLCASSLASGGFYEQYFGPGTRLTVT.

The chain couples TRBV4-2 to TRBJ2-7, with unresolved D. In germline, CDR1 is LGHNA, CDR2 YNFKEQ. The ends were cut back, 0 bases at V and 0 bases at J, with 9 bases in the middle. The CDR3 totals 15 residues. CDR3 amino acids: CASSQDAYLSYEQYF. The DNA of the CDR3 is TGTGCCAGCAGCCAAGATGCCTACCTCTCCTACGAGCAGTACTTC.

The chain couples TRBV5-1 to TRBJ1-1, with D possibly TRBD1 on 5 matching bases. From germline, CDR1 is SGHRS and CDR2 YFSETQ. V dropped 4 bases and J dropped 1 base, with 14 bases sitting between them. The CDR3 is 15 amino acids. CDR3 DNA: TGCGCCAGCAGCCCGGGGGTTTCAGGGAACACTGAAGCTTTCTTT. Its protein product is CASSPGVSGNTEAFF.

V gene TRBV19 combines with J gene TRBJ1-1; D unresolved. The CDR3 spans 14 residues. Deletions cut 3 bases from V and 4 bases from J, with 12 bases between. Germline CDR1 LNHDA, CDR2 SQIVND (reference sequence). CDR3 sequence: CASSMMRESTEAFF. DNA of the CDR3: TGTGCCAGTAGTATGATGAGGGAGAGCACTGAAGCTTTCTTT.

The V and J genes are TRBV5-1 and TRBJ2-3, with D tentatively TRBD2 (5 bases). CDR1 is SGHRS, CDR2 YFSETQ, per germline. The CDR3 runs 15 residues. V was cut by 0 bases and J by 4 bases, with 12 bases left in between. CDR3 sequence: CASSLGGVIPDTQYF. The CDR3 DNA sequence: TGCGCCAGCAGCTTGGGGGGAGTTATCCCAGATACGCAGTATTTT.

The chain links TRBV2 to TRBJ2-7, with D possibly TRBD1 on 6 matching bases. The CDR3 sequence is 13 residues long. Germline V gives CDR1 SNHLY, CDR2 FYNNEI. The ends were cut back, 7 bases at V and 6 bases at J, with 16 bases in the middle. CDR3 coding DNA: TGTGCCAGCACGACTGACAGGTTGGGCGAGCAGTACTTC. It codes for CASTTDRLGEQYF.

The chain uses TRBV19 and TRBJ2-7; the D gene is possibly TRBD1 (6 bases). The CDR3 spans 12 residues. V was trimmed by 5 bases and J by 6 bases, leaving 11 bases between them. Germline values: CDR1 LNHDA, CDR2 SQIVND (reference sequence). The CDR3 spells CASSADRFEQYF. The DNA for the CDR3 is TGTGCCAGTAGTGCGGACAGATTCGAGCAGTACTTC.

This clone showed up just a few times. The chain couples TRBV27 to TRBJ2-1; 9 bases match TRBD2. V dropped 3 bases and J dropped 2; count of bases not matched to a gene: 2. The CDR3 is made up of 15 amino acids. The germline V gene encodes CDR1 MNHEY and CDR2 SMNVEV (reference sequence). In nucleotides, the CDR3 is TGTGCCAGCAGTTTGGGGACTAGCCCCTACAATGAGCAGTTCTTC. Protein: CASSLGTSPYNEQFF.

This chain uses TRBV6-6 with TRBJ1-2; no definite D call. This CDR3 is built from 11 residues. Germline V gene sequence: CDR1 MNHNY, CDR2 SVGAGI (reference sequence). Trimming left V 6 bases short and J 3 bases short, with 5 bases between. CDR3 nucleotides: TGTGCCAGCAGAATCGACTATGGCTACACCTTC. Translation: CASRIDYGYTF.

The V gene is TRBV6-1, the J gene TRBJ2-7; 8 positions match TRBD1. V was clipped by 8 bases and J by 2 bases; unmatched bases: 8. Germline CDR1 and CDR2: MNHNS and SASEGT. The CDR3 spans 14 residues. The CDR3 is CASLRTGTAYEQYF. CDR3 bases: TGTGCCAGCCTTAGGACAGGGACCGCCTACGAGCAGTACTTC.

This clone was detected only once. This rearrangement joins TRBV10-2 to TRBJ1-1, with unresolved D. The V gene lost 6 bases and the J gene lost 4 bases, with 9 bases spanning the gap. The CDR3 has 12 amino acids. Germline V gene sequence: CDR1 WSHSY, CDR2 SAAADI. In nucleotides, the CDR3 is TGCGCCAGCAGGCCGGGAAGCACTGAAGCTTTCTTT. Encoded protein: CASRPGSTEAFF.

The chain couples TRBV7-2 to TRBJ2-3; possible D gene TRBD2, 6 bases. V was cut by 5 bases and J by 5 bases, with 20 bases left in between. The V gene's germline CDR1 is SGHTA and CDR2 FQGNSA. The CDR3 contains 16 residues. CDR3 in amino acids: CASSIGLFRGVDTQYF. The CDR3 bases are TGTGCCAGCAGCATCGGACTATTTCGAGGGGTAGATACGCAGTATTTT.

This chain links TRBV10-3 with TRBJ1-4; TRBD1 matches 8 bases. Trimming cost V 3 bases and J 5 bases; bases outside gene matches: 2. Germline V gene data show CDR1 as ENHRY and CDR2 as SYGVKD. This CDR3 contains 14 residues. CDR3 in amino acids: CAISETGGNEKLFF. CDR3 in DNA: TGTGCCATCAGTGAAACAGGGGGAAATGAAAAACTGTTTTTT.

The chain joins TRBV19 to TRBJ1-5, with D tentatively TRBD1 (5 bases). This CDR3 is built from 17 residues. The V gene lost 5 bases and the J gene lost 2 bases, with 19 bases spanning the gap. CDR1 LNHDA and CDR2 SQIVND come from the germline V gene (reference sequence). The CDR3 bases are TGTGCCAGTAGTCATTCCCCTCCGTTAGGGGGCAATCAGCCCCAGCATTTT. Protein product: CASSHSPPLGGNQPQHF. The full variable domain, its missing parts supplied by reference TRBV19 and TRBJ1-5, is DGGITQSPKYLFRKEGQNVTLSCEQNLNHDAMYWYRQDPGQGLRLIYYSQIVNDFQKGDIAEGYSVSREKKESFPLTVTSAQKNPTAFYLCASSHSPPLGGNQPQHFGDGTRLSIL.

The chain has TRBV6-5 and TRBJ1-2, with D possibly TRBD1 on 5 matching bases. The CDR3 covers 12 residues. V was clipped by 5 bases and J by 6 bases, with 10 bases between them. Germline lookup yields CDR1 MNHEY and CDR2 SVGAGI. CDR3 sequence: CASSTNRNGYTF. The CDR3, as DNA: TGTGCCAGCAGTACCAACAGGAATGGCTACACCTTC.

The chain couples TRBV25-1 to TRBJ1-2, with TRBD1 matching over 9 bases. The CDR3 is made up of 17 amino acids. The V gene's germline CDR1 is MGHDK and CDR2 SYGVNS. The V and J ends lost 2 bases and 6 bases, in that order; junction bases with no gene match: 13. This CDR3 reads CASSEVFAQGAQDGYTF. In DNA, the CDR3 is TGTGCCAGCAGTGAAGTCTTCGCACAGGGGGCCCAAGATGGCTACACCTTC.

The table lists this clone with a count of one. V gene TRBV15 combines with J gene TRBJ1-1; 10 nucleotides line up with TRBD1. This CDR3 is 17 amino acids long. Germline values: CDR1 LNHNV, CDR2 YYDKDF (reference sequence). V shed 8 bases, J shed 5 bases, and the junction held 17 bases outside the gene matches. CDR3 sequence: CATVRDRGTRWGTEAFF. DNA for the CDR3: TGTGCCACCGTCCGGGACAGGGGCACCCGTTGGGGAACTGAAGCTTTCTTT.

This clone was detected only a few times. The chain has TRBV2 and TRBJ1-2; no clear D gene. Germline V lookup: CDR1 SNHLY, CDR2 FYNNEI. Trimming left V 2 bases short and J 4 bases short, with 8 bases between. This CDR3 is 13 amino acids long. CDR3 amino acids: CASSEREVYGYTF. DNA of the CDR3: TGTGCCAGCAGTGAAAGGGAGGTCTATGGCTACACCTTC.

This chain links TRBV7-6 with TRBJ2-1; TRBD2 matches 11 bases. This CDR3 has 16 amino acids. Germline V gene data show CDR1 as SGHVS and CDR2 as FNYEAQ. V trimming: 5 bases; J trimming: 7 bases; junction bases outside the gene matches: 10. The CDR3 nucleotides are TGTGCCAGCAGCGCTCCACTAGCGGGAGAAGGGAATGAGCAGTTCTTC. Translated: CASSAPLAGEGNEQFF.

The V call is TRBV2, the J call TRBJ1-1; D not resolved. CDR1 and CDR2 from the germline V gene are SNHLY and FYNNEI. The CDR3 covers 12 residues. The V end was cut by 7 bases, the J end by 6 bases, with 12 bases between. Here the CDR3 reads CASNQLVPEAFF. CDR3 bases: TGTGCCAGCAATCAGTTGGTTCCTGAAGCTTTCTTT. The whole variable domain, filled in from reference TRBV2 and TRBJ1-1, reads EPEVTQTPSHQVTQMGQEVILRCVPISNHLYFYWYRQILGQKVEFLVSFYNNEISEKSEIFDDQFSVERPDGSNFTLKIRSTKLEDSAMYFCASNQLVPEAFFGQGTRLTVV.

V is TRBV2 and J is TRBJ1-2, with D possibly TRBD1 on 5 matching bases. CDR1 is SNHLY and CDR2 is FYNNEI in the germline V gene. V lost 4 bases and J 5 bases, leaving 14 bases between the germline ends. There are 14 residues in the CDR3. The CDR3 DNA reads as TGTGCCAGCAGTGGACCGGGACGGGAGTATGGCTACACCTTC. This encodes CASSGPGREYGYTF.

This chain joins TRBV10-3 and TRBJ2-7; D unresolved. V was shortened by 4 bases and J by 3 bases, with 10 bases between the two germline ends. The CDR3 runs to 13 residues. CDR1 is ENHRY, CDR2 SYGVKD, per germline. Here the CDR3 DNA reads TGTGCCATCAGTGGAGCTACCAACTACGAGCAGTACTTC. Protein: CAISGATNYEQYF.

This chain links TRBV2 with TRBJ1-1, with 7 bases aligning to TRBD1. Germline CDR1 is SNHLY and CDR2 is FYNNEI. CDR3 size: 15 residues. The junction had 6 bases not matched to a gene; V was cut back by 4 bases and J by 1 base. CDR3 DNA sequence: TGTGCCAGCAGTGTAAGGGGGCTGGGGAACACTGAAGCTTTCTTT. Translating gives CASSVRGLGNTEAFF.

The DNA for the CDR3 is TGCGCCAGCAGCTTGGGACAAAACTATGGCTACACCTTC. Amino acids: CASSLGQNYGYTF. The chain couples TRBV5-1 to TRBJ1-2; unclear D gene. Trimming left V 0 bases short and J 2 bases short, with 5 bases between. The CDR3 is 13 residues long. Germline CDR1 SGHRS, CDR2 YFSETQ. The variable domain in full, with the rest retrieved from reference TRBV5-1 and TRBJ1-2, is KAGVTQTPRYLIKTRGQQVTLSCSPISGHRSVSWYQQTPGQGLQFLFEYFSETQRNKGNFPGRFSGRQFSNSRSEMNVSTLELGDSALYLCASSLGQNYGYTFGSGTRLTVV.

The genes are TRBV18 and TRBJ1-3; TRBD1 agrees at 8 bases. The junction had 7 bases not matched to a gene; V was cut back by 3 bases and J by 3 bases. Germline V gives CDR1 KGHSH, CDR2 LQKENI. The CDR3 has 16 residues. The CDR3 protein is CASSPWDTGGGNTIYF. CDR3 DNA: TGTGCCAGCTCACCGTGGGACACAGGGGGTGGAAACACCATATATTTT.

The chain employs TRBV9 and TRBJ1-2, with D uncertain. The CDR3 consists of 16 residues. From germline, CDR1 is SGDLS and CDR2 YYNGEE. Trimming took 4 bases from V and 0 from J, leaving 16 bases between them. The CDR3, as DNA: TGTGCCAGCAGCCCCCAGGTGGTATACCCTAACTATGGCTACACCTTC. As protein: CASSPQVVYPNYGYTF.

V gene TRBV7-6 combines with J gene TRBJ2-1; D is unclear. Trimming stripped 1 base from V and 5 bases from J, with 12 bases between. The CDR3 runs to 15 residues. Germline CDR1 SGHVS, CDR2 FNYEAQ. In nucleotides, the CDR3 is TGTGCCAGCAGCTTAGTATCTCGGCAGGACAATGAGCAGTTCTTC. Translation: CASSLVSRQDNEQFF.

The V gene is TRBV2, the J gene TRBJ2-2, with D possibly TRBD2 on 7 matching bases. Trimming removed 11 bases at V and 1 base at J, with 20 bases between. The CDR3 covers 16 residues. Per germline, CDR1 SNHLY and CDR2 FYNNEI. CDR3 coding DNA: TGTGCCGGACTAGAGGACAGCGAGGAGAACACCGGGGAGCTGTTTTTT. It codes for CAGLEDSEENTGELFF.

The CDR3 region is CASSPPANTEAFF. As DNA, the CDR3 is TGTGCCAGCTCACCACCGGCGAACACTGAAGCTTTCTTT. The rearrangement uses TRBV18 and TRBJ1-1, with no clear D. Looked up from germline, CDR1 is KGHSH and CDR2 is LQKENI. The CDR3 is 13 residues long. Trimming took off 0 bases at V and 1 base at J, with 3 bases between the two ends.